What follows are 20 T cell receptor beta chains derived from one specimen sequenced in a study of blood T cell repertoires in COVID-19. The assay was immunoSEQ multiplex PCR, and TCRdb's table has in-frame clones only and misses some. This sample has about 84,000 clones, with 65% to 85% found just once. Input material: peripheral blood. The receptor source for this set is a woman aged 80 or older with acute or convalescent COVID-19.

This chain connects TRBV7-2 to TRBJ2-7, with a weak D call TRBD1 (7 bases). The germline V and J ends were trimmed by 4 bases and 3 bases, with 16 bases remaining between them. Germline assignment: CDR1 SGHTA and CDR2 FQGNSA. CDR3 length equals 15 residues. The CDR3 loop is CASSSRGERNYEQYF. Here the CDR3 DNA reads TGTGCCAGCAGCTCCAGGGGGGAGCGAAACTACGAGCAGTACTTC.

The rearrangement uses TRBV7-2 and TRBJ1-2; 8 bases line up with TRBD1. This CDR3 comprises 14 residues. Germline V gene data show CDR1 as SGHTA and CDR2 as FQGNSA. V was clipped by 4 bases and J by 2 bases; unmatched bases: 3. Written as DNA, the CDR3 is TGTGCCAGCAGCTCCTGGACAGGGAACTATGGCTACACCTTC. This gives the protein CASSSWTGNYGYTF.

V is TRBV7-6 and J is TRBJ2-3, with 14 bases aligning to TRBD2. The CDR3 covers 16 residues. J was trimmed by 2 bases and V by 5 bases; bases with no gene match: 3. Germline V gives CDR1 SGHVS, CDR2 FNYEAQ. Here the CDR3 reads CASSPGLAGATDTQYF. The CDR3 bases are TGTGCCAGCAGCCCGGGACTAGCGGGAGCCACAGATACGCAGTATTTT.

The rearrangement links TRBV29-1 to TRBJ1-1, with 8 bases lining up with TRBD1. V trimming: 6 bases; J trimming: 5 bases; junction bases outside the gene matches: 8. The CDR3 has 13 amino acids. CDR1 and CDR2 from the germline V gene are SQVTM and ANQGSEA. For the CDR3, the DNA is TGCAGCGTACACAGGGGGTTCTCGACTGAAGCTTTCTTT. Residues: CSVHRGFSTEAFF. The full variable domain, rest sourced from reference TRBV29-1 and TRBJ1-1, is SAVISQKPSRDICQRGTSLTIQCQVDSQVTMMFWYRQQPGQSLTLIATANQGSEATYESGFVIDKFPISRPNLTFSTLTVSNMSPEDSSIYLCSVHRGFSTEAFFGQGTRLTVV.

The chain couples TRBV5-5 to TRBJ2-7, with 13 bases matching TRBD2. CDR1 and CDR2 (germline): SGHKS, YYEKEE (reference sequence). V lost 4 bases, J lost 0 bases, and 4 bases stayed unmatched. This CDR3 comprises 16 residues. CDR3 amino acids: CASSTGTSGTSYEQYF. CDR3 in DNA: TGTGCCAGCAGCACCGGGACTAGCGGGACCTCCTACGAGCAGTACTTC.

This chain uses TRBV19 with TRBJ1-5; possibly TRBD1 for D (6 bases). The CDR3 sequence is 16 residues long. Germline-derived CDR1 and CDR2 are LNHDA and SQIVND (reference sequence). V was cut by 10 bases and J by 1 base, with 20 bases left in between. The CDR3 is CATKGDSNRSNQPQHF. CDR3 nucleotides: TGTGCCACCAAGGGGGATAGCAACAGGAGCAATCAGCCCCAGCATTTT.

The V gene is TRBV7-2, the J gene TRBJ1-3; no clear D gene. The germline V and J ends were trimmed by 5 bases and 4 bases, with 15 bases remaining between them. Germline V CDR1 and CDR2: SGHTA, FQGNSA. The CDR3 covers 15 residues. CDR3 DNA sequence: TGTGCCAGCAGCCTCGATCGAGGGCAGGGAAACACCATATATTTT. Amino acid sequence: CASSLDRGQGNTIYF.

The genes are TRBV11-2 and TRBJ2-3; D possibly corresponds to TRBD2 (6 bases). Germline V CDR1 and CDR2: SGHAT, FQNNGV. The CDR3 has 14 residues. Trimming removed 7 bases at V and 0 bases at J, with 11 bases between. The CDR3 nucleotides are TGTGCCAGCATTCGGAGGGGTAGCACAGATACGCAGTATTTT. This translates into CASIRRGSTDTQYF.

Here the CDR3 reads CASTLGPNTEAFF. The DNA for the CDR3 is TGTGCCAGTACCCTAGGCCCGAACACTGAAGCTTTCTTT. This chain links TRBV19 with TRBJ1-1; D gene ambiguous. The germline V gene encodes CDR1 LNHDA and CDR2 SQIVND (reference sequence). The V gene lost 7 bases and the J gene lost 1 base, with 10 bases spanning the gap. The CDR3 totals 13 residues.

The CDR3 DNA is TGCAGTGCTAGTGGGGGGACAGGGCGCCCCACAGATACGCAGTATTTT. This gives the protein CSASGGTGRPTDTQYF. This chain links TRBV20-1 with TRBJ2-3; 9 bases map to TRBD1. V was pared by 3 bases and J by 2 bases, with 9 bases of the junction left unmatched. Germline CDR1 reads DFQATT; CDR2 reads SNEGSKA (reference sequence). This CDR3 contains 16 residues.

The chain has TRBV6-2 or TRBV6-3 and TRBJ2-5; TRBD2 agrees at 9 bases. The CDR3 is made up of 15 amino acids. V shed 5 bases and J 5 bases; nucleotides not matched to a gene: 9. The germline V gene encodes CDR1 MNHEY and CDR2 SVGEGT. The CDR3 here is CASSTIAGVRETQYF. The CDR3 nucleotides are TGTGCCAGCAGTACCATAGCGGGAGTAAGGGAGACCCAGTACTTC.

The rearrangement uses TRBV29-1 and TRBJ1-5; 9 nucleotides match TRBD1. V dropped 4 bases and J dropped 4; count of bases not matched to a gene: 8. CDR1 SQVTM and CDR2 ANQGSEA come from the germline V gene. There are 15 residues in the CDR3. CDR3 bases: TGCAGCGTTGGCGTCTCGGGACAGGGAAATCAGCCCCAGCATTTT. Translation: CSVGVSGQGNQPQHF.

V gene TRBV24-1 combines with J gene TRBJ2-1, with D possibly TRBD2 on 5 matching bases. The CDR3 totals 13 residues. Germline assignment: CDR1 KGHDR and CDR2 SFDVKD. Deletions cut 3 bases from V and 9 bases from J, with 11 bases between. CDR3 amino acids: CATSDVVGSEQFF. In DNA form, the CDR3 reads TGTGCCACCAGTGATGTGGTGGGGAGTGAGCAGTTCTTC.

The count of this clone is one. Other DNA variants within this sample encode the same CDR3. This chain uses TRBV28 with TRBJ1-2, with 8 nucleotides matching TRBD1. CDR3 length: 13 residues. J lost 3 bases, V lost 6 bases, and 3 bases had no gene match. The germline V gene has CDR1 MDHEN and CDR2 SYDVKM. This CDR3 is CASSPGGDYGYTF. The CDR3 bases are TGTGCCAGCAGCCCAGGGGGCGACTATGGCTACACCTTC.

The chain links TRBV4-3 to TRBJ2-3; D not resolved. The CDR3 consists of 17 residues. Trimming left V 0 bases short and J 4 bases short, with 17 bases between. Germline V gene data show CDR1 as LGHNA and CDR2 as YSLEER. The chain's CDR3 is CASSQDRSGEVPDTQYF. The CDR3, as DNA: TGCGCCAGCAGCCAAGATCGTTCCGGAGAGGTTCCAGATACGCAGTATTTT.

The J gene is TRBJ2-5, the V gene TRBV5-1; 9 positions match TRBD1. The CDR3 has 14 residues. V lost 6 bases, J lost 2 bases, and 5 bases stayed unmatched. Germline V gives CDR1 SGHRS, CDR2 YFSETQ. DNA for the CDR3: TGCGCCAGCAAAACAGGGACAGGGCAAGAGACCCAGTACTTC. Amino acid sequence: CASKTGTGQETQYF.

The J gene is TRBJ1-6, the V gene TRBV7-2; a possible D gene is TRBD1 (5 bases). This CDR3 has 17 amino acids. Trimming pared 5 bases from V and 5 bases from J, leaving 19 bases between. CDR1 is SGHTA, CDR2 FQGNSA, per germline. In DNA form, the CDR3 reads TGTGCCAGCAGCGACTGGGCGGGGCGAACCAATAATTCACCCCTCCACTTT. This translates into CASSDWAGRTNNSPLHF.

The rearrangement uses TRBV9 and TRBJ1-2; D is undetermined. Trimming shortened V by 1 base and J by 4 bases, and 11 bases separated the two germline ends. The CDR3 is 14 amino acids. Germline V gene data show CDR1 as SGDLS and CDR2 as YYNGEE. The CDR3 loop reads CASSVSTSAYGYTF. CDR3 DNA: TGTGCCAGCAGCGTATCTACCAGCGCCTATGGCTACACCTTC.

The genes are TRBV11-2 and TRBJ2-3; tentatively, D is TRBD1 (6 bases). With 0 bases removed from V and 6 bases from J, the gap between germline ends came to 13 bases. The CDR3 spans 15 residues. Germline CDR1 and CDR2: SGHAT and FQNNGV. CDR3 coding DNA: TGTGCCAGCAGCTTAGATTGGGGACAACTCGATACGCAGTATTTT. It specifies CASSLDWGQLDTQYF. The whole variable domain, filled in from reference TRBV11-2 and TRBJ2-3, reads EAGVAQSPRYKIIEKRQSVAFWCNPISGHATLYWYQQILGQGPKLLIQFQNNGVVDDSQLPKDRFSAERLKGVDSTLKIQPAKLEDSAVYLCASSLDWGQLDTQYFGPGTRLTVL.

The V call is TRBV27, the J call TRBJ2-2; 9 bases fit TRBD2. CDR3 length equals 14 residues. Per the germline V gene, CDR1 is MNHEY and CDR2 is SMNVEV (reference sequence). V trimming: 5 bases; J trimming: 8 bases; junction bases outside the gene matches: 6. The CDR3 here is CASSNLAGRGELFF. The DNA for the CDR3 is TGTGCCAGCAGTAATCTAGCGGGAAGGGGGGAGCTGTTTTTT.